A single sample gave rise to the 22 T cell receptor beta chains below, sequenced in a study of PD-L1 blockade in urothelial cancer (dated by TCRdb to about 2017). Libraries came from the immunoSEQ multiplex PCR assay. What TCRdb holds here is the immuneACCESS table cut down to in-frame rearrangements. Part of the clones is not present; checked against another copy, under half of the missing clones reflect an unresolved V gene, and the others are unexplained. The sample table records about 30,000 clones; around 87% of these occur just once. The ten largest make up more than 3% of the sample. This material consisted of PBMCs, taken around atezolizumab (anti-PD-L1) treatment. All receptors come from a man aged 50-60 years with urothelial cancer.

The V and J genes are TRBV7-9 and TRBJ2-2; D uncertain. This CDR3 has 10 amino acids. V shed 6 bases and J shed 13 bases, with 9 bases lying between them. Germline V gene data show CDR1 as SEHNR and CDR2 as FQNEAQ (reference sequence). CDR3 sequence: CASSSWALFF. The CDR3 nucleotides are TGTGCCAGCAGTTCTTGGGCGCTGTTTTTT. The whole variable domain, filled in from reference TRBV7-9 and TRBJ2-2, reads DTGVSQNPRHKITKRGQNVTFRCDPISEHNRLYWYRQTLGQGPEFLTYFQNEAQLEKSRLLSDRFSAERPKGSFSTLEIQRTEQGDSAMYLCASSSWALFFGEGSRLTVL.

The rearrangement joins TRBV2 to TRBJ2-1, with a weak D call TRBD1 (5 bases). The V and J ends lost 3 bases and 3 bases respectively, with 12 bases between them. Germline loops: CDR1 SNHLY, CDR2 FYNNEI. CDR3 length equals 15 residues. The CDR3 nucleotides read TGTGCCAGCAGTGACGCCAGGGCGAACTACAATGAGCAGTTCTTC. Protein: CASSDARANYNEQFF.

This clone was counted only a few times. The V call is TRBV19, the J call TRBJ1-1; tentative D call: TRBD1 (5 bases). CDR3 length: 11 amino acids. Trimming left V 8 bases short and J 1 base short, with 5 bases between. CDR1 is LNHDA and CDR2 is SQIVND in the germline V gene (reference sequence). In DNA, the CDR3 is TGTGCCAGTGACAGGAACACTGAAGCTTTCTTT. This gives the protein CASDRNTEAFF.

In this sample, this clone turned up a few times. The chain has TRBV19 and TRBJ2-1; D call uncertain. Germline CDR1 LNHDA, CDR2 SQIVND (reference sequence). Trimming cost V 3 bases and J 6 bases, with 9 bases left between them. The CDR3 contains 13 residues. The CDR3 DNA sequence: TGTGCCAGTAGTATTTCTAGTTTCAATGAGCAGTTCTTC. It codes for CASSISSFNEQFF.

The J gene is TRBJ2-2, the V gene TRBV6-5; TRBD2 might be the D (5 bases). V gave up 10 bases and J gave up 3 bases, with 12 bases separating them. Germline CDR1 and CDR2: MNHEY and SVGAGI. This CDR3 is 13 amino acids long. In DNA, the CDR3 is TGTGCCATCGCGGGCGGTTACACCGGGGAGCTGTTTTTT. Translation gives CAIAGGYTGELFF.

The chain couples TRBV29-1 to TRBJ2-7; D may be TRBD2 (5 bases). Germline CDR1 and CDR2: SQVTM and ANQGSEA. V gave up 1 base and J gave up 3 bases, with 7 bases separating them. The CDR3 has 12 amino acids. The DNA for the CDR3 is TGCAGCGTTGAAGCGGGAAACTACGAGCAGTACTTC. Protein product: CSVEAGNYEQYF.

The CDR3 is CASSPLPRSRGGEKLFF. The CDR3 region has the DNA TGTGCCAGCAGCCCCCTCCCTAGGTCCAGGGGCGGTGAAAAACTGTTTTTT. This rearrangement joins TRBV9 to TRBJ1-4; tentative D call: TRBD1 (6 bases). Looked up from germline, CDR1 is SGDLS and CDR2 is YYNGEE. V was trimmed by 4 bases and J by 7 bases, leaving 23 bases between them. The CDR3 covers 17 residues.

The chain links TRBV28 to TRBJ1-2; D perhaps matches TRBD1 (5 bases). The germline gives CDR1 MDHEN, CDR2 SYDVKM. This CDR3 region has 14 residues. The ends were cut back, 10 bases at V and 7 bases at J, with 22 bases in the middle. DNA for the CDR3: TGTGCCATCTCGACGGGGAGGGGCTTTCTTGGCTACACCTTC. The encoded protein is CAISTGRGFLGYTF.

The chain has TRBV9 and TRBJ2-7; tentatively, D is TRBD2 (5 bases). There are 14 residues in the CDR3. The V gene's germline CDR1 is SGDLS and CDR2 YYNGEE. V was pared by 5 bases and J by 2 bases, with 14 bases between. The CDR3 here is CASSPMREPYEQYF. DNA for the CDR3: TGTGCCAGCAGTCCCATGAGGGAACCCTACGAGCAGTACTTC.

This clone was observed a single time. The rearrangement links TRBV19 to TRBJ1-1; D is possibly TRBD1 (6 bases). Germline lookup yields CDR1 LNHDA and CDR2 SQIVND (reference sequence). Trimming cost V 7 bases and J 5 bases, with 11 bases left between them. The CDR3 totals 12 residues. The CDR3 here is CASNTGWTEAFF. The CDR3 DNA sequence: TGTGCCAGTAATACAGGGTGGACTGAAGCTTTCTTT.

The J gene is TRBJ1-4, the V gene TRBV6-6, with 10 bases matching TRBD1. Per the germline V gene, CDR1 is MNHNY and CDR2 is SVGAGI (reference sequence). The CDR3 extends over 14 amino acids. V gave up 6 bases and J gave up 6 bases; unmatched junction bases: 4. The CDR3 region has the DNA TGTGCCAGCAGCCTGACAGGGGGCGATGAAAAACTGTTTTTT. Amino acids: CASSLTGGDEKLFF.

V is TRBV18 and J is TRBJ1-6, with TRBD1 matching over 9 bases. V was pared by 5 bases and J by 10 bases, with 6 bases of the junction left unmatched. CDR3 size: 14 residues. Germline loops: CDR1 KGHSH, CDR2 LQKENI. The CDR3 coding sequence is TGTGCCAGCTCAACCGGGACAGGGAGATCACCCCTCCACTTT. As protein: CASSTGTGRSPLHF. The full variable domain, in which reference TRBV18 and TRBJ1-6 provide the parts outside the CDR3, is NAGVMQNPRHLVRRRGQEARLRCSPMKGHSHVYWYRQLPEEGLKFMVYLQKENIIDESGMPKERFSAEFPKEGPSILRIQQVVRGDSAAYFCASSTGTGRSPLHFGNGTRLTVT.

This clone turned up a few times. Other DNA sequences in this sample translate to the same CDR3. V and J are TRBV7-9 and TRBJ2-7; TRBD2 might be the D (6 bases). V dropped 8 bases and J dropped 3 bases, with 11 bases sitting between them. Germline loops: CDR1 SEHNR, CDR2 FQNEAQ (reference sequence). The CDR3 loop spans 12 amino acids. The DNA for the CDR3 is TGTGCCAGCGGGGACGGGAGCTACGAGCAGTACTTC. Its translation is CASGDGSYEQYF.

The rearrangement joins TRBV11-3 to TRBJ2-3, with a possible D match to TRBD1 (5 bases). Per the germline V gene, CDR1 is SGHNT and CDR2 is YENEEA. Trimming shortened V by 5 bases and J by 0 bases, and 15 bases separated the two germline ends. The CDR3 extends over 16 amino acids. The DNA of the CDR3 is TGTGCCAGCAGCCCCCAGGGAAGAAGAAGCACAGATACGCAGTATTTT. It is translated as CASSPQGRRSTDTQYF.

V is TRBV27 and J is TRBJ2-2; 14 positions agree with TRBD2. CDR1 is MNHEY and CDR2 is SMNVEV in the germline V gene (reference sequence). The V gene end was trimmed by 10 bases and the J gene end by 6 bases; junction bases not matched to a gene: 13. CDR3 length: 17 amino acids. Here the CDR3 reads CATRGLAGEGWSGELFF. The CDR3 DNA follows: TGTGCCACCAGGGGACTAGCGGGGGAGGGTTGGTCCGGGGAGCTGTTTTTT.

The chain links TRBV4-1 to TRBJ2-7; TRBD1 matches 10 bases. J was trimmed by 7 bases and V by 1 base; bases with no gene match: 10. The CDR3 consists of 16 residues. In germline, CDR1 is MGHRA, CDR2 YSYEKL. DNA of the CDR3: TGCGCCAGCAGCCAAGTCGAGGGACAGGGGTTCCCTGAGCAGTACTTC. Encoded protein: CASSQVEGQGFPEQYF.

V gene TRBV30 combines with J gene TRBJ2-1, with 13 bases fitting TRBD2. CDR3 length: 15 residues. CDR1 is GTSNPN and CDR2 is SVGIG in the germline V gene (reference sequence). V was clipped by 5 bases and J by 9 bases; unmatched bases: 10. For the CDR3, the DNA is TGTGCCTGGTCCCGAACTAGCGGGAGGGCCGGTGAGCAGTTCTTC. Translation: CAWSRTSGRAGEQFF.

The chain links TRBV7-3 to TRBJ2-2, with 10 bases fitting TRBD1. CDR3 length: 18 amino acids. In germline, CDR1 is SGHTA, CDR2 FQGTGA. V lost 1 base to trimming and J lost 2 bases; unmatched junction nucleotides: 7. The CDR3, as DNA: TGTGCCAGCAGCTTAAGGACAGGGGGGAATCAAAACACCGGGGAGCTGTTTTTT. Protein sequence: CASSLRTGGNQNTGELFF.

CDR3 region: CASSFQGLAKNIQYF. CDR3 nucleotides: TGTGCCAGCAGCTTCCAGGGTCTGGCCAAAAACATTCAGTACTTC. J is TRBJ2-4 and V is TRBV9, with D maybe TRBD1 (5 bases). The germline CDR1 and CDR2 sequences are SGDLS and YYNGEE. The CDR3 consists of 15 residues. V dropped 4 bases and J dropped 1 base, with 12 bases sitting between them.

The genes are TRBV5-5 and TRBJ1-1; 7 bases are a match to TRBD1. V shed 2 bases and J 3 bases; nucleotides not matched to a gene: 1. The CDR3 is 13 residues long. Germline CDR1 SGHKS, CDR2 YYEKEE (reference sequence). CDR3 loop: CASSFTGDTEAFF. CDR3 sequence (DNA): TGTGCCAGCAGCTTTACAGGGGACACTGAAGCTTTCTTT.

The chain uses TRBV30 and TRBJ1-4, with D unresolved. The V gene lost 0 bases and the J gene lost 8 bases, with 16 bases spanning the gap. The CDR3 has 15 residues. The germline gives CDR1 GTSNPN, CDR2 SVGIG (reference sequence). CDR3 amino acids: CAWSVWTRGGEKLFF. CDR3 DNA: TGTGCCTGGAGTGTCTGGACCCGGGGAGGGGAAAAACTGTTTTTT.

This rearrangement joins TRBV7-2 to TRBJ2-7, with D possibly matching TRBD1 (6 bases). CDR1 and CDR2 from the germline V gene are SGHTA and FQGNSA. V lost 1 base and J lost 7, with 14 bases in between. The CDR3 has 14 amino acids. The DNA of the CDR3 is TGTGCCAGCAGCTTAGGTGAACAGGGCCGGGAGCAGTACTTC. Its protein product is CASSLGEQGREQYF.